What follows are 8 T cell receptor beta chains derived from one specimen sequenced in a study of cytomegalovirus exposure and HLA in healthy donors. PCR involved 60 Vbeta and 13 Jbeta primers. Produced via immunoSEQ multiplex PCR; TCRdb's table is partial and in-frame only. The sample carries under 200,000 clones, about 79% recorded once. The material sequenced was PBMCs. These receptors were collected from a man in his fifties or sixties in good health and CMV-seropositive.

CDR3 protein: CASSQDAAAGFPGYTF. DNA for the CDR3: TGCGCCAGCAGCCAAGATGCGGCAGCCGGCTTCCCTGGCTACACCTTC. The rearrangement joins TRBV4-3 to TRBJ1-2; D remains unclear. The length of the CDR3 is 16 residues. Per germline, CDR1 LGHNA and CDR2 YSLEER. Trimming took 0 bases from V and 7 from J, leaving 18 bases between them.

This chain connects TRBV18 to TRBJ2-2; tentative D call: TRBD1 (6 bases). CDR1 and CDR2 (germline): KGHSH, LQKENI. V was clipped by 5 bases and J by 6 bases, with 13 bases between them. This CDR3 spans 14 amino acids. The DNA of the CDR3 is TGTGCCAGCTCAACGGCAGGGGAATCCGGGGAGCTGTTTTTT. Translation: CASSTAGESGELFF.

This rearrangement joins TRBV7-2 to TRBJ2-7, with D maybe TRBD2 (6 bases). The CDR3 totals 15 residues. V was trimmed by 6 bases and J by 0 bases, leaving 15 bases between them. From germline, CDR1 is SGHTA and CDR2 FQGNSA. The CDR3 is CASRDIADFSYEQYF. CDR3 sequence (DNA): TGTGCCAGCAGAGATATAGCGGACTTCTCCTACGAGCAGTACTTC.

The chain carries TRBV7-2 and TRBJ2-6; tentatively, D is TRBD1 (6 bases). The germline V gene has CDR1 SGHTA and CDR2 FQGNSA. V was clipped by 5 bases and J by 2 bases, with 16 bases between them. This CDR3 comprises 17 residues. The CDR3 reads CASSAPGHPTGANVLTF. In DNA form, the CDR3 reads TGTGCCAGCAGCGCACCGGGACACCCGACTGGGGCCAACGTCCTGACTTTC.

This chain joins TRBV6-5 and TRBJ2-2; no clear D gene. Germline V gene lookup returns CDR1 MNHEY and CDR2 SVGAGI. The V and J ends lost 5 bases and 4 bases respectively, with 11 bases between them. CDR3 length: 14 residues. The CDR3 region is CASSIGPRTGELFF. The CDR3 DNA is TGTGCCAGCAGTATTGGGCCGCGCACCGGGGAGCTGTTTTTT.

This clone came up a few times. This chain connects TRBV10-2 to TRBJ2-1; no firm D call. Germline values: CDR1 WSHSY, CDR2 SAAADI. V was shortened by 4 bases and J by 7 bases, with 5 bases between the two germline ends. This CDR3 has 11 amino acids. Here the CDR3 DNA reads TGCGCCAGCAGTGCCTCGAATGAGCAGTTCTTC. It encodes CASSASNEQFF.

The chain carries TRBV28 and TRBJ1-5; 8 nucleotides line up with TRBD1. The CDR3 has 15 residues. The V and J ends lost 5 bases and 4 bases, in that order; junction bases with no gene match: 7. From germline, CDR1 is MDHEN and CDR2 SYDVKM. The CDR3 loop reads CASSPPGGFNQPQHF. For the CDR3, the DNA is TGTGCCAGCAGTCCCCCAGGGGGCTTTAATCAGCCCCAGCATTTT.

CDR3 sequence: CASSSLRTGLGYTF. The CDR3 nucleotides are TGTGCCAGCAGCTCCTTAAGGACAGGGCTTGGCTACACCTTC. The rearrangement links TRBV5-4 to TRBJ1-2; 8 bases agree with TRBD1. Trimming took 3 bases from V and 7 from J; bases not matched to a gene: 8. Per the germline V gene, CDR1 is SGHNT and CDR2 is YYREEE (reference sequence). This CDR3 contains 14 residues.